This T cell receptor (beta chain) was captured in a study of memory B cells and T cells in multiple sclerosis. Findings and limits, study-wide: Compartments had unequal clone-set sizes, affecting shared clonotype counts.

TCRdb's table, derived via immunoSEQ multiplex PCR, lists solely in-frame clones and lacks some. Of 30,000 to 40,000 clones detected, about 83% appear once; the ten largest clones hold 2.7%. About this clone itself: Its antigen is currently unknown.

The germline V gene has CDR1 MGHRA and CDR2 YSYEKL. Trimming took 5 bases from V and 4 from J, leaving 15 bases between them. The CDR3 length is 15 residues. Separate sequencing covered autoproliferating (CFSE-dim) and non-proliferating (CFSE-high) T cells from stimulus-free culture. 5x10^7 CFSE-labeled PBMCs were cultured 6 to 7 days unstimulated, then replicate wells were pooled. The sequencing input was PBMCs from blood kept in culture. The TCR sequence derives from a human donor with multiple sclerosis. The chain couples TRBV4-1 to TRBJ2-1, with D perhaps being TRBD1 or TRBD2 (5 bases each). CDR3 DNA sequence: TGCGCCAGCAGCTACGGGACGGAAATTTACAATGAGCAGTTCTTC. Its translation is CASSYGTEIYNEQFF.